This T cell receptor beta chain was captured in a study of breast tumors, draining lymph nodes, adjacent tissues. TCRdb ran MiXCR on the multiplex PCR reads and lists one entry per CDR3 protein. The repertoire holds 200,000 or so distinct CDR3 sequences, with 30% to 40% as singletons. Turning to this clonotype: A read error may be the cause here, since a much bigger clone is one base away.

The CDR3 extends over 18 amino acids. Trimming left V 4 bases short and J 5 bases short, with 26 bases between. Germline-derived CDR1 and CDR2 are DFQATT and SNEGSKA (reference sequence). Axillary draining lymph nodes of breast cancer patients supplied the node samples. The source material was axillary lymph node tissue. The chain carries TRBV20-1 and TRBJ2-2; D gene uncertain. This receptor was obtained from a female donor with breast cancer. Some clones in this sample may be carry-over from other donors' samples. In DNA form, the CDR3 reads TGCAGTGCTATTAGGCCACTCCTTGGGCCAGCTAGTACCGGGGAGCTGTTTTTT. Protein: CSAIRPLLGPASTGELFF.